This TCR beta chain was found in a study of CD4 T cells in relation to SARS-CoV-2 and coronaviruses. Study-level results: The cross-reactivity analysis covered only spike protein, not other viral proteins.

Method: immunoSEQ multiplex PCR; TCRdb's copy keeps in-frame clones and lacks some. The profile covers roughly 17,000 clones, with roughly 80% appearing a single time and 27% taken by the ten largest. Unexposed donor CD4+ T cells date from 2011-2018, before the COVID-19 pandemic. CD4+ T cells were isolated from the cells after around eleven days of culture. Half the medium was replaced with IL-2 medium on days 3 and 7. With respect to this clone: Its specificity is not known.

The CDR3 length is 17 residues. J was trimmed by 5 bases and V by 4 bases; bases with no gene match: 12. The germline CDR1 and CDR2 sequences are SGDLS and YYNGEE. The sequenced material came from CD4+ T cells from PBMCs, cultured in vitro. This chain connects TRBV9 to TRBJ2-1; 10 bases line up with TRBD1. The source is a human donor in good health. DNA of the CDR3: TGTGCCAGCAGCCCCGGTCACCGGGACAGGGGCAACAATGAGCAGTTCTTC. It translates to CASSPGHRDRGNNEQFF.